A few counts support the clone carrying this T cell receptor beta chain. Germline V lookup: CDR1 MNHEY, CDR2 SMNVEV (reference sequence). The length of the CDR3 is 14 residues. Trimming at V came to 8 bases and at J to 9 bases, leaving 9 bases not matched to a gene. This sample is part of a study of T-cell reconstitution after alpha-beta-depleted transplantation in children. Preparation of the TCRbeta library involved a method that used unique molecular identifiers. TCRdb itself ran the PCR reads through MiXCR, one entry per CDR3 protein. The profile shows about 610,000 distinct CDR3 sequences, about 10% of them singletons.

The rearrangement uses TRBV27 and TRBJ2-1; TRBD2 matches at 11 bases. The clonotype comes from a human donor who donated a stem cell graft to a child with acute myeloid leukemia. The source material was PBMCs from the stem cell graft donor, sampled from the stem cell graft. The CDR3 DNA reads as TGTGCCAGCTTAAAACTAGCGGGAGCGGGTGAGCAGTTCTTC. Amino acids: CASLKLAGAGEQFF.